These 6 T cell receptor beta chains came from one sample sequenced in a study of T-cell memory formation after mild COVID-19. TCRdb re-derived calls from the 5' RACE reads in MiXCR, one entry per CDR3 protein. Here the sample spans 170,000 or so distinct CDR3 sequences, around 21% being singletons. Input material: PBMCs or a T cell subset sorted from them (not recorded which). The receptors derive from an adult woman who had mild COVID-19 (a few samples of this study predate the infection). Cell type and time point are not known.

This clonotype came up a few times. V usage is TRBV21-1 and J usage is TRBJ2-5. TRBV21-1 is a pseudogene locus. The CDR3 spans 9 residues. The CDR3: CASRETQYF. CDR3 sequence (DNA): TGTGCCAGCAGGGAGACCCAGTACTTC.

The sample holds a few counts of this clonotype. The chain has TRBV11-1 and TRBJ2-7; 11 bases are shared with TRBD2. The germline V gene encodes CDR1 SGHAT and CDR2 FQDESV (reference sequence). Trimming at V came to 3 bases and at J to 3 bases, leaving 4 bases not matched to a gene. The CDR3 loop spans 15 amino acids. CDR3 residues: CASSLTSGEYYEQYF. The CDR3 bases are TGTGCCAGCAGCTTGACTAGCGGGGAGTACTACGAGCAGTACTTC. The full variable domain, in which reference TRBV11-1 and TRBJ2-7 provide the parts outside the CDR3, is EAEVAQSPRYKITEKSQAVAFWCDPISGHATLYWYRQILGQGPELLVQFQDESVVDDSQLPKDRFSAERLKGVDSTLKIQPAELGDSAMYLCASSLTSGEYYEQYFGPGTRLTVT.

The CDR3 coding sequence is TGCGCCAGCAGCAAGGGAATACAGGGTTTTGCTGAAGCTTTCTTT. This translates into CASSKGIQGFAEAFF. The chain couples TRBV5-1 to TRBJ1-1; TRBD1 is a possible D gene (6 bases). Trimming left V 4 bases short and J 6 bases short, with 19 bases between. The germline V gene encodes CDR1 SGHRS and CDR2 YFSETQ. This CDR3 has 15 amino acids.

The V and J genes are TRBV19 and TRBJ2-1; D uncertain. Germline assignment: CDR1 LNHDA and CDR2 SQIVND (reference sequence). The CDR3 length is 15 residues. Trimming left V 5 bases short and J 5 bases short, with 16 bases between. Here the CDR3 DNA reads TGTGCCAGTAGTGGCCCCGTAAAGGCTAACAATGAGCAGTTCTTC. Translated, it gives CASSGPVKANNEQFF. Full variable domain (outside the CDR3, taken from reference TRBV19 and TRBJ2-1): DGGITQSPKYLFRKEGQNVTLSCEQNLNHDAMYWYRQDPGQGLRLIYYSQIVNDFQKGDIAEGYSVSREKKESFPLTVTSAQKNPTAFYLCASSGPVKANNEQFFGPGTRLTVL.

This clonotype has only a few counts. This rearrangement joins TRBV27 to TRBJ1-1, with a tentative D call TRBD1 (6 bases). This CDR3 is built from 16 residues. V was shortened by 5 bases and J by 4 bases, with 20 bases between the two germline ends. Per the germline V gene, CDR1 is MNHEY and CDR2 is SMNVEV (reference sequence). The CDR3 region has the DNA TGTGCCAGCAGTCTCAGGGGAGACCCCTCCAGCACTGAAGCTTTCTTT. This gives the protein CASSLRGDPSSTEAFF.

This chain uses TRBV7-9 with TRBJ2-6; unclear D gene. V was shortened by 5 bases and J by 2 bases, with 7 bases between the two germline ends. In germline, CDR1 is SEHNR, CDR2 FQNEAQ (reference sequence). This CDR3 region has 14 residues. For the CDR3, the DNA is TGTGCCAGCAGCGTACGTCCTGGGGCCAACGTCCTGACTTTC. Its translation: CASSVRPGANVLTF.